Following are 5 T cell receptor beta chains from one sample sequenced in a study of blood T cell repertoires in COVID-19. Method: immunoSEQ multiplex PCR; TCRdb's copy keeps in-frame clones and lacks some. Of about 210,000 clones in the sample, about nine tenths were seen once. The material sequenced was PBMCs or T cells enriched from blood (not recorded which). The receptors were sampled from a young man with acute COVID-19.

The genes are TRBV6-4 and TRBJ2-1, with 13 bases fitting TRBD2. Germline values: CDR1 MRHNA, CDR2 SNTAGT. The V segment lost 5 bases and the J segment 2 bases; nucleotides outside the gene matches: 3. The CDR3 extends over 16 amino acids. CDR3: CASSKGTSGTYNEQFF. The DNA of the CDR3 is TGTGCCAGCAGTAAAGGGACTAGCGGGACCTACAATGAGCAGTTCTTC.

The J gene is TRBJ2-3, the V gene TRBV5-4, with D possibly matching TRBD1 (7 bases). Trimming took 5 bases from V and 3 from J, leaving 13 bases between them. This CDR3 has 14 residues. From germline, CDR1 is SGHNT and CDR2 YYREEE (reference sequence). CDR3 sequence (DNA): TGTGCCAGCAGACTGGCAGGGGGGACAGATACGCAGTATTTT. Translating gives CASRLAGGTDTQYF.

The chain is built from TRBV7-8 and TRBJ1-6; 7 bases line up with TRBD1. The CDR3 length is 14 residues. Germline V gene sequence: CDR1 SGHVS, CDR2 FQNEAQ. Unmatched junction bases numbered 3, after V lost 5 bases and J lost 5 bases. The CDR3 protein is CASSPGTDNSPLHF. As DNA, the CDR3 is TGTGCCAGCAGCCCCGGGACAGATAATTCACCCCTCCACTTT.

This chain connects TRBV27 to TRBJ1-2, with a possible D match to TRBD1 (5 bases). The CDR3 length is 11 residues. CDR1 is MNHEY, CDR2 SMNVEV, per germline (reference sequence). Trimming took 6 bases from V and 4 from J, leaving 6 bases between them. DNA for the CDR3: TGTGCCAGCAGGGGGCTCTATGGCTACACCTTC. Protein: CASRGLYGYTF.

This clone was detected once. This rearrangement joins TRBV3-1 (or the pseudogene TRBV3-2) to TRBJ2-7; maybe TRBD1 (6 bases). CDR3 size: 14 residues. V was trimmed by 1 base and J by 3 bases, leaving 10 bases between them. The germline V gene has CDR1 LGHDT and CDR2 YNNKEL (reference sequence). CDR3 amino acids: CASSQARDIYEQYF. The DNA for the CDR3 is TGTGCCAGCAGCCAAGCCCGGGACATCTACGAGCAGTACTTC.